This entry is about one TCR beta chain. Germline CDR1 KGHSH, CDR2 LQKENI. This CDR3 comprises 16 residues. V trimming: 0 bases; J trimming: 3 bases; junction bases outside the gene matches: 5. The source of the sample is a study of CD8 T cells in Susac syndrome. In blood CD8+ and CD4+ T cells, TCR beta underwent sequencing. An input of about 0.45 to 1 ug of RNA was subjected to reverse transcription using random hexamers. A multiplex approach, immunoSEQ multiplex PCR, amplified TCR beta CDR3 across 54 Vbeta and 13 Jbeta. TCRdb recomputed calls from the immunoSEQ multiplex PCR reads with MiXCR, one row per CDR3 protein. The sample consists of about 120,000 distinct CDR3 sequences, roughly 90% of them appearing once.

The sequencing input was CD8+ T cells from PBMCs. This sequence joins TRBV18 and TRBJ2-3; TRBD2 agrees at 8 bases. This clonotype was obtained from a human donor in good health. CDR3 nucleotide sequence: TGTGCCAGCTCACCACCTGCAGCGGGAGATACAGATACGCAGTATTTT. Encoded protein: CASSPPAAGDTDTQYF.